This T cell receptor (beta chain) is drawn from a study of beta chain features in type 1 diabetes. Reverse transcribing all isolated RNA meant expressed TCRB transcripts were sequenced. Sequencing was performed with immunoSEQ multiplex PCR; in TCRdb, only in-frame clones are kept and a portion is missing. Among around 200,000 clones listed, more than 10% were seen once. Looked up from germline, CDR1 is DFQATT and CDR2 is SNEGSKA (reference sequence). The V gene lost 6 bases and the J gene lost 8 bases, with 14 bases spanning the gap. The CDR3 consists of 11 residues. The specimen sequenced was central memory CD4+ T cells from blood. The receptor comes from a woman between 18 and 29 years old in good health. The rearrangement uses TRBV20-1 and TRBJ2-7; maybe TRBD1 (5 bases). This chain's CDR3 is CSARVSYQQYF. CDR3 bases: TGCAGTGCCAGGGTCTCATACCAGCAGTACTTC.